One sample yielded the 3 T cell receptor beta chains listed below, sequenced in a study of T cell responses to AZD1222 COVID-19 vaccine. TCRdb's table, derived via immunoSEQ multiplex PCR, lists solely in-frame clones and lacks some. In the table there are around 140,000 clones, more than 85% of which are singletons. The sample here was peripheral blood, taken 28 days after the second AZD1222 dose. The receptors stem from an adult who received the AZD1222 COVID-19 vaccine.

The genes are TRBV11-1 and TRBJ1-4, with D unresolved. This CDR3 is built from 16 residues. CDR1 and CDR2 (germline): SGHAT, FQDESV (reference sequence). V was shortened by 4 bases and J by 0 bases, with 12 bases between the two germline ends. This CDR3 is CASSSSGSATNEKLFF. The CDR3 region has the DNA TGTGCCAGCAGCTCTTCTGGGAGCGCAACTAATGAAAAACTGTTTTTT.

The chain is built from TRBV4-3 and TRBJ2-1; TRBD2 matches at 7 bases. The CDR3 is 16 amino acids. With V trimmed by 1 base and J by 4 bases, 7 bases remained unmatched. The germline V gene encodes CDR1 LGHNA and CDR2 YSLEER. The CDR3 is CASSQGEGMGYNEQFF. CDR3 DNA sequence: TGCGCCAGCAGCCAAGGGGAGGGGATGGGGTACAATGAGCAGTTCTTC.

The rearrangement links TRBV5-1 to TRBJ2-3; 11 bases line up with TRBD2. CDR3 length: 15 amino acids. The J segment lost 0 bases and the V segment lost 3 bases, leaving 0 bases of the junction unmatched. Germline V lookup: CDR1 SGHRS, CDR2 YFSETQ. CDR3 protein: CASSWTSGSTDTQYF. The CDR3 DNA reads TGCGCCAGCAGCTGGACTAGCGGGAGCACAGATACGCAGTATTTT.